This T cell receptor (beta chain) originates from a study of T cells after yellow fever vaccination. Template-switching 5'RACE yielded the TCR cDNA; a universal primer site and UMIs were added in the process. TCRdb reprocessed the 5' RACE reads with MiXCR, giving one entry per CDR3 protein. The sample records under 700,000 distinct CDR3 sequences, about 15% being singletons. On this clonotype itself: Its antigen is not known.

Findings and caveats of the study: Weaker, the secondary response had a peak occurring faster, on day 5 versus 15. Repertoires obtained by FACS sorting could include abundant clonotypes that entered as contaminants from the bulk population. Subsequent to the booster, the majority of primary-vaccination clones reappeared (around 95% CD4, 88% CD8).

V gave up 6 bases and J gave up 3 bases, with 19 bases separating them. CDR3 length: 16 amino acids. Germline CDR1 reads MDHEN; CDR2 reads SYDVKM. The TCR originated in a man aged 18 to 35 who received the YFV17D yellow fever vaccine. The chain employs TRBV28 and TRBJ2-3; unclear D gene. Material: PBMCs, obtained about 5 days after the first yellow fever vaccination. CDR3 nucleotide sequence: TGTGCCAGCAGGTCCGTAGGGCGCCCGATAACAGATACGCAGTATTTT. It encodes CASRSVGRPITDTQYF.